This TCR beta chain was sequenced for a study of blood T cell repertoires in COVID-19. Using immunoSEQ multiplex PCR, the repertoire was profiled, and TCRdb retains in-frame clones only, with some absent. This table has 250,000 to 350,000 clones, about 90% appearing once. Germline CDR1 MNHEY, CDR2 SVGAGI. Trimming cost V 6 bases and J 8 bases, with 16 bases left between them. This CDR3 is built from 13 residues. Specimen: peripheral blood. The receptor was derived from a woman in her fifties or sixties who had recovered from COVID-19. The chain combines TRBV6-5 with TRBJ1-2; D may be TRBD1 (5 bases). The CDR3 region is CASRPLGRDGYTF. As DNA, the CDR3 is TGTGCCAGCAGACCGTTGGGGAGGGACGGCTACACCTTC.